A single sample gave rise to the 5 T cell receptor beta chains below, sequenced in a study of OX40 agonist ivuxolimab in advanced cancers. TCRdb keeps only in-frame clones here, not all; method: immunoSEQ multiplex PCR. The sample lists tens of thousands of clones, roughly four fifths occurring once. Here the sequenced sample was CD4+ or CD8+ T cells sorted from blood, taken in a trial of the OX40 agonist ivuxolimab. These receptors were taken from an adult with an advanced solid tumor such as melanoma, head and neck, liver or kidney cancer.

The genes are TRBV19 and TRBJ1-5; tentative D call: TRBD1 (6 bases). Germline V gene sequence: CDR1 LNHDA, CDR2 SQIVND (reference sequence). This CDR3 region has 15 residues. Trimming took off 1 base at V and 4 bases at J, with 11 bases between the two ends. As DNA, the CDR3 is TGTGCCAGTAGTATAGTGACAGGTTCAAATCAGCCCCAGCATTTT. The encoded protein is CASSIVTGSNQPQHF.

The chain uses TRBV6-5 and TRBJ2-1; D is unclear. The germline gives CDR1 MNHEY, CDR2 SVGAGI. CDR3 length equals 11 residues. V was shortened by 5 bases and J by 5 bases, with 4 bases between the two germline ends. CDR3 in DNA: TGTGCCAGCAGTACGGACAATGAGCAGTTCTTC. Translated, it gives CASSTDNEQFF.

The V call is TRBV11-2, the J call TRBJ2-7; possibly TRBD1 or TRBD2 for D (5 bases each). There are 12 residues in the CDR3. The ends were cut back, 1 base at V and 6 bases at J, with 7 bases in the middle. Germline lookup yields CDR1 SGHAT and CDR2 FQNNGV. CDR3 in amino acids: CASSLGGSEQYF. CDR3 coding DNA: TGTGCCAGCAGCTTAGGGGGGAGCGAGCAGTACTTC.

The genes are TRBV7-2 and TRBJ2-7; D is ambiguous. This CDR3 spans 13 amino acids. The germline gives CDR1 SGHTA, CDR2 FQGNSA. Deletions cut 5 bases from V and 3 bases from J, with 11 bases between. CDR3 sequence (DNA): TGTGCCAGCAGCCCTACACCGAACTACGAGCAGTACTTC. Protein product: CASSPTPNYEQYF. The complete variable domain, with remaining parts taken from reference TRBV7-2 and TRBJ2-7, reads GAGVSQSPSNKVTEKGKDVELRCDPISGHTALYWYRQSLGQGLEFLIYFQGNSAPDKSGLPSDRFSAERTGGSVSTLTIQRTQQEDSAVYLCASSPTPNYEQYFGPGTRLTVT.

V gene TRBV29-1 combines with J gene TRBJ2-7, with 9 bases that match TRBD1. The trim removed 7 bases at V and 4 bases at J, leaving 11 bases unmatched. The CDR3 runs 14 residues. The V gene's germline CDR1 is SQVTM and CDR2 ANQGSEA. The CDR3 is CSGNRGPPGYEQYF. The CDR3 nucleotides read TGCAGCGGAAACAGGGGGCCGCCCGGATACGAGCAGTACTTC.